The 27 T cell receptor beta chains presented below share a single source sample, sequenced in a study of tumor and adjacent non-tumor tissue in lung cancer. A modified ARM-PCR protocol with three rounds of nested PCR amplified TCRbeta. TCRdb recomputed calls from the multiplex PCR reads with MiXCR, one row per CDR3 protein. This sample has around 140,000 distinct CDR3 sequences, with roughly 70% found just once. This sample's RNA came from whole unsorted tissue. The sample was lung tumor tissue. The source is a man between 60 and 75 years old with small cell lung cancer.

Worth noting for this clonotype: A single base separates this from a much larger clone, so it may be a read error. The chain links TRBV5-1 to TRBJ2-3, with D unresolved. The CDR3 spans 14 residues. Germline V gene data show CDR1 as SGHRS and CDR2 as YFSETQ. The CDR3 here is CVSSLDDSTDTQYF. CDR3 nucleotide sequence: TGCGTCAGCAGCTTGGACGACAGCACAGATACGCAGTATTTT.

Comments on this clonotype: A read error may explain this, as a much larger clone is one base away. The chain carries TRBV5-1 and TRBJ2-1; D uncertain. V was shortened by 5 bases and J by 5 bases, with 8 bases between the two germline ends. The CDR3 sequence is 12 residues long. The germline gives CDR1 SGHRS, CDR2 YFSETQ. CDR3 DNA sequence: TGCGCCAGCAGTCCTAGGAACAATGAGCAGTTCTTC. Protein: CASSPRNNEQFF.

This clonotype was counted a few times. One end of the junction varies from germline; a read error may be responsible. In DNA, the CDR3 is TGCGCCAGCAGAAGGGGAGTCAGCGGTGCCTACGAACAGTACTTC. Its translation: CASRRGVSGAYEQYF. J is TRBJ2-7 and V is TRBV4-1; D possibly matches TRBD1 or TRBD2 (5 bases each). The CDR3 spans 15 residues. CDR1 MGHRA and CDR2 YSYEKL come from the germline V gene.

In regard to this clonotype: A much larger clone is a single base away; this may be a read error. V usage is TRBV12-3 or TRBV12-4 and J usage is TRBJ2-5; TRBD1 matches at 7 bases. CDR3 length: 13 amino acids. V shed 6 bases and J 2 bases; nucleotides not matched to a gene: 3. The CDR3 bases are TGTGCCAGCAGGGGACAGCCTCAAGAGACCCAGTACTTC. As protein: CASRGQPQETQYF.

The chain uses TRBV20-1 and TRBJ1-6; D remains unclear. Trimming removed 0 bases from V and 8 bases from J, with 14 bases in between. The CDR3 contains 15 residues. CDR1 and CDR2 (germline): DFQATT, SNEGSKA (reference sequence). This chain's CDR3 is CSARDPAVEYSPLHF. CDR3 in DNA: TGCAGTGCTAGAGATCCGGCAGTGGAATATTCACCCCTCCACTTT.

About this clonotype itself: One junction end does not reproduce the germline sequence, and a read error may be involved. V usage is TRBV20-1 and J usage is TRBJ2-3, with 7 nucleotides matching TRBD2. The CDR3 is 19 amino acids. The germline gives CDR1 DFQATT, CDR2 SNEGSKA (reference sequence). In nucleotides, the CDR3 is TGCAGTACTAGAGATTATACGTCGGGCGGGAGAAGGGGCTCAGATACGCAGTATTTT. Residues: CSTRDYTSGGRRGSDTQYF.

The V call is TRBV11-2, the J call TRBJ2-7; D gene unclear. The V end lost 4 bases, the J end lost 13 bases, and 14 bases lay between the germline ends. The CDR3 spans 11 residues. Germline CDR1 and CDR2: SGHAT and FQNNGV. CDR3: CASSSAYGQYF. DNA of the CDR3: TGTGCCAGCAGCTCCGCCTACGGGCAATACTTC.

With respect to this clonotype: A read error is possible here, since a much larger clone lies one base away. CDR3 region: CASRLKGQLYEQYV. CDR3 bases: TGTGCCAGCAGACTAAAGGGACAGCTCTACGAGCAGTACGTC. This rearrangement joins TRBV6-1 to TRBJ2-7; 7 positions match TRBD1. With 6 bases clipped from V and 3 bases from J, the junction kept 8 bases outside the gene matches. The germline gives CDR1 MNHNS, CDR2 SASEGT. The length of the CDR3 is 14 residues.

The rearrangement links TRBV6-1 to TRBJ1-4; D is unresolved. The germline CDR1 and CDR2 sequences are MNHNS and SASEGT. The CDR3 runs to 14 residues. The V gene lost 7 bases and the J gene lost 7 bases, with 16 bases spanning the gap. CDR3 sequence (DNA): TGTGCCAGCAACAGAATAAGGGCGTTTGAAAAACTGTTTTTT. It codes for CASNRIRAFEKLFF.

This clonotype was seen many times. The junction and the germline gene differ at one end; a read error may be behind it. This chain joins TRBV20-1 and TRBJ2-1, with D possibly being TRBD1 or TRBD2 (5 bases each). This CDR3 has 11 residues. Looked up from germline, CDR1 is DFQATT and CDR2 is SNEGSKA (reference sequence). The CDR3 region is CSARAPGPLVF. CDR3 bases: TGCAGTGCTAGAGCGCCGGGGCCGTTGGTCTTC.

The chain uses TRBV7-9 and TRBJ2-3; no clear D gene. Germline V gene sequence: CDR1 SEHNR, CDR2 FQNEAQ (reference sequence). Deletions cut 2 bases from V and 0 bases from J, with 12 bases between. The CDR3 totals 16 residues. The CDR3 bases are TGTGCCAGCAGCTTAACACAAGACTTTAGCACAGATACGCAGTATTTT. It yields the protein CASSLTQDFSTDTQYF.

This clonotype has just one count. V and J are TRBV20-1 and TRBJ2-2; unclear D gene. V was pared by 7 bases and J by 1 base, with 10 bases between. Germline values: CDR1 DFQATT, CDR2 SNEGSKA (reference sequence). The length of the CDR3 is 13 residues. CDR3 sequence (DNA): TGCAGTGTTCCCAGATTGAACACCGGGGAGCTGTTTTTT. It codes for CSVPRLNTGELFF.

Of note for this clonotype: The CDR3 end shows no conserved phenylalanine or tryptophan, and so a read error is likely. The V call is TRBV11-2, the J call TRBJ2-7; D is possibly TRBD2 (5 bases). This CDR3 is built from 15 residues. V lost 2 bases, J lost 1 base, and 12 bases lay in between. The V gene's germline CDR1 is SGHAT and CDR2 FQNNGV. The CDR3 loop reads CASSLQEGDSYEQYI. The CDR3, as DNA: TGTGCCAGCAGCTTACAAGAGGGAGATTCCTACGAGCAGTACATC.

With respect to this clonotype: At one end the junction does not follow the germline gene, possibly because of a read error. The CDR3: CGSSSGLAGGPYIEQFF. CDR3 DNA: TGTGGCAGCAGCTCGGGATTAGCGGGAGGGCCCTACATTGAGCAGTTCTTC. The rearrangement uses TRBV11-3 and TRBJ2-1; 11 nucleotides match TRBD2. CDR3 length: 17 amino acids. The germline CDR1 and CDR2 sequences are SGHNT and YENEEA.

The chain links TRBV28 to TRBJ1-1, with 11 positions matching TRBD1. The CDR3 is 15 residues long. Germline V gene lookup returns CDR1 MDHEN and CDR2 SYDVKM. V gave up 4 bases and J gave up 3 bases; unmatched junction bases: 4. This CDR3 is CASSSSGQGDTEAFF. The CDR3 DNA reads TGTGCCAGCAGTTCCTCGGGACAGGGGGACACTGAAGCTTTCTTT. The full variable domain, its missing parts supplied by reference TRBV28 and TRBJ1-1, is DVKVTQSSRYLVKRTGEKVFLECVQDMDHENMFWYRQDPGLGLRLIYFSYDVKMKEKGDIPEGYSVSREKKERFSLILESASTNQTSMYLCASSSSGQGDTEAFFGQGTRLTVV.

Details on this clonotype: One end of the junction does not line up with germline, which may come from a read error. The V call is TRBV11-3, the J call TRBJ2-1; unclear D gene. The CDR3 is 13 residues long. CDR1 is SGHNT, CDR2 YENEEA, per germline. The CDR3 loop is CASSTENEDEQFF. The CDR3 nucleotides read TGTGCCAGCAGCACAGAGAACGAGGATGAGCAATTCTTC.

This clonotype appeared a few times. This sequence joins TRBV20-1 and TRBJ2-3; D ambiguous. V was pared by 4 bases and J by 5 bases, with 10 bases between. The CDR3 is 12 residues long. Germline CDR1 is DFQATT and CDR2 is SNEGSKA (reference sequence). The CDR3 DNA sequence: TGCAGTGCTAATGTAAGAGGAGATACGCAGTATTTT. It specifies CSANVRGDTQYF.

This clonotype was seen a few times. V usage is TRBV6-1 and J usage is TRBJ2-7; the D gene could be TRBD1 or TRBD2 (5 bases each). The CDR3 sequence is 13 residues long. Germline V lookup: CDR1 MNHNS, CDR2 SASEGT. V lost 2 bases and J lost 7, with 12 bases in between. The CDR3 region is CASSELGVGEQYV. The CDR3 region has the DNA TGTGCCAGCAGTGAACTGGGGGTAGGAGAGCAGTACGTC.

In regard to this clonotype: A much larger clone differs from this one at a single base, so this may be a read error. The chain links TRBV20-1 to TRBJ2-1, with a possible D match to TRBD2 (5 bases). There are 13 residues in the CDR3. Between the trimmed V and J ends, which lost 3 bases and 8 bases, there was a span of 14 bases. In germline, CDR1 is DFQATT, CDR2 SNEGSKA (reference sequence). The CDR3: CSARSGLGDEQFF. The CDR3 DNA reads as TGCAGTGCTAGGAGCGGCCTTGGGGATGAGCAGTTCTTC.

This clonotype was observed a few times. An end of the junction does not agree with germline; a read error may underlie this. The V and J genes are TRBV11-2 and TRBJ2-1; TRBD2 matches at 9 bases. The CDR3 runs 14 residues. Germline V gene sequence: CDR1 SGHAT, CDR2 FQNNGV. DNA of the CDR3: TGTACCAGCATCTCACTGACTAGCGGTGTTGAGCAGTTCTTC. Protein: CTSISLTSGVEQFF. The variable domain in full, completed from reference TRBV11-2 and TRBJ2-1, reads EAGVAQSPRYKIIEKRQSVAFWCNPISGHATLYWYQQILGQGPKLLIQFQNNGVVDDSQLPKDRFSAERLKGVDSTLKIQPAKLEDSAVYLCTSISLTSGVEQFFGPGTRLTVL.

Notes on this clonotype: Its ends do not fully match the called genes, so a read error is possible. The chain combines TRBV6-5 with TRBJ1-6, with D tentatively TRBD1 (5 bases). CDR1 and CDR2 from the germline V gene are MNHEY and SVGAGI. The CDR3 is 15 residues long. CDR3: CACSYSGGGNSPLHF. CDR3 bases: TGTGCCTGCAGTTACTCCGGTGGGGGGAATTCACCCCTCCACTTT.

This clonotype has just one count. J is TRBJ2-3 and V is TRBV29-1; TRBD2 matches at 9 bases. This CDR3 comprises 15 residues. Unmatched junction bases numbered 7, after V lost 6 bases and J lost 0 bases. Germline V gene data show CDR1 as SQVTM and CDR2 as ANQGSEA. The CDR3 nucleotides are TGCAGCGTCCTCCTGGCGGGAGGGAGCACAGATACGCAGTATTTT. Translated, it gives CSVLLAGGSTDTQYF.

The chain couples TRBV5-4 to TRBJ2-1, with TRBD2 matching over 7 bases. CDR1 and CDR2 from the germline V gene are SGHNT and YYREEE (reference sequence). The CDR3 covers 16 residues. After removal of 1 base from V and 4 bases from J, the junction contained 8 bases not matched to a gene. The CDR3 region has the DNA TGTGCCAGCAGCTTGTGGGCTAGCGGACCATACAATGAGCAGTTCTTC. Its protein product is CASSLWASGPYNEQFF.

About this clonotype itself: The conserved phenylalanine or tryptophan normally closing the CDR3 is absent here, so this likely arose from a read error. The rearrangement links TRBV20-1 to TRBJ2-3; 7 bases are a match to TRBD2. The CDR3 is 15 amino acids. V dropped 6 bases and J dropped 4; count of bases not matched to a gene: 13. The germline gives CDR1 DFQATT, CDR2 SNEGSKA (reference sequence). CDR3 bases: TGCAGTGCCGTCAGGACTAGTGGGAGGGCAGATACGCAGTATCTT. It translates to CSAVRTSGRADTQYL.

The chain has TRBV6-1 and TRBJ2-7; D not resolved. Trimming shortened V by 6 bases and J by 2 bases, and 11 bases separated the two germline ends. The germline V gene encodes CDR1 MNHNS and CDR2 SASEGT. The CDR3 loop spans 13 amino acids. CDR3 sequence: CASSLIEAYEQYF. The CDR3 DNA follows: TGTGCCAGCAGCCTAATCGAAGCCTACGAGCAGTACTTC.

The rearrangement uses TRBV20-1 and TRBJ2-3; D may be TRBD2 (5 bases). The CDR3 consists of 15 residues. The V end lost 6 bases, the J end lost 6 bases, and 22 bases lay between the germline ends. Germline CDR1 DFQATT, CDR2 SNEGSKA (reference sequence). CDR3 coding DNA: TGCAGTGCCCCACCGAACCTGAGGGCCTGGGATACGCAGTATTTT. As protein: CSAPPNLRAWDTQYF.

Concerning this clonotype: At one of its ends the junction is not consistent with the germline gene, which may arise from a read error. This chain uses TRBV11-3 with TRBJ1-1, with 9 positions matching TRBD1. The CDR3 loop spans 15 amino acids. CDR1 is SGHNT and CDR2 is YENEEA in the germline V gene. For the CDR3, the DNA is TGTACCAGCAACTCTAGGGACAGGGCGAACACTGAAGCTTTCTTT. Translating it yields CTSNSRDRANTEAFF.